The next 27 T cell receptor beta chains were all read from a single sample in a study of blood T cells in healthy people across ages. The second PCR ran about 6 to 11 cycles with a sample-barcoded 5' primer and J-beta primers. TCRdb re-called the 5' RACE reads with MiXCR, one entry per CDR3 protein. Among over 750,000 distinct CDR3 sequences, approximately 25% were seen once, and the ten largest hold just under 9.5%. This sample was also put to use in a study of T cells of mothers and their children.

Source material: blood. The receptors were gathered from a boy aged 10-17 years in good health.

This clonotype was counted a few times. The genes are TRBV29-1 and TRBJ2-4; maybe TRBD2 (6 bases). Germline CDR1 reads SQVTM; CDR2 reads ANQGSEA. Trimming cost V 7 bases and J 6 bases, with 10 bases left between them. CDR3 length equals 11 residues. This CDR3 reads CSARETNIQYF. The DNA for the CDR3 is TGCAGCGCTCGGGAGACAAACATTCAGTACTTC.

The chain is built from TRBV5-1 and TRBJ1-1; D gene uncertain. Germline assignment: CDR1 SGHRS and CDR2 YFSETQ. V lost 0 bases and J lost 4, with 10 bases in between. The CDR3 contains 14 residues. The CDR3 region is CASSLASAGTEAFF. As DNA, the CDR3 is TGCGCCAGCAGCTTGGCCTCGGCGGGCACTGAAGCTTTCTTT.

This clonotype was found a few times. CDR3 coding DNA: TGTGCCAGCAGCCAGCGTTCCCAAGAGACCCAGTACTTC. As protein: CASSQRSQETQYF. The genes are TRBV14 and TRBJ2-5; D gene unclear. The CDR3 loop spans 13 amino acids. Germline V CDR1 and CDR2: SGHDN, FVKESK. V gave up 3 bases and J gave up 1 base, with 6 bases separating them.

This clonotype turned up a few times. This sequence joins TRBV4-1 and TRBJ2-1; D uncertain. Germline V lookup: CDR1 MGHRA, CDR2 YSYEKL. CDR3 length equals 16 residues. Trimming removed 1 base at V and 1 base at J, with 11 bases between. CDR3 region: CASSQGFGRSYNEQFF. The CDR3 DNA sequence: TGCGCCAGCAGCCAAGGTTTTGGGCGATCCTACAATGAGCAGTTCTTC.

This chain links TRBV6-5 with TRBJ1-2; a possible D gene is TRBD1 (5 bases). V was shortened by 4 bases and J by 4 bases, with 10 bases between the two germline ends. Germline-derived CDR1 and CDR2 are MNHEY and SVGAGI. This CDR3 is 13 amino acids long. CDR3 residues: CASSFGAAYGYTF. Written as DNA, the CDR3 is TGTGCCAGCAGTTTCGGGGCAGCCTATGGCTACACCTTC.

This clonotype was counted between two and nine times. The V call is TRBV12-3 or TRBV12-4, the J call TRBJ2-2; D perhaps matches TRBD1 (5 bases). V was trimmed by 6 bases and J by 5 bases, leaving 19 bases between them. The CDR3 spans 16 residues. This CDR3 is CASSPTRGSKTGELFF. CDR3 DNA: TGTGCCAGCAGCCCCACAAGGGGCTCAAAGACCGGGGAGCTGTTTTTT.

This clonotype was seen a few times. The genes are TRBV20-1 and TRBJ2-7, with 10 bases lining up with TRBD1. Trimming cost V 6 bases and J 7 bases; bases outside gene matches: 12. CDR1 and CDR2 (germline): DFQATT, SNEGSKA (reference sequence). The CDR3 length is 14 residues. The CDR3, as DNA: TGCAGTGCCCCCCGCGGGACAGGGGCGAAGGAGCAGTACTTC. It yields the protein CSAPRGTGAKEQYF.

This sequence joins TRBV25-1 and TRBJ2-4; D tentatively fits TRBD1 or TRBD2 (5 bases each). CDR1 is MGHDK and CDR2 is SYGVNS in the germline V gene. The V and J ends lost 6 bases and 8 bases respectively, with 8 bases between them. This CDR3 has 11 amino acids. The CDR3 here is CASRGTHIQYF. The CDR3 nucleotides read TGTGCCAGCAGAGGGACCCACATTCAGTACTTC.

The rearrangement links TRBV2 to TRBJ2-1; TRBD2 agrees at 8 bases. J gave up 7 bases and V 7 bases, and 15 bases lay outside the gene matches. The CDR3 is 16 residues long. Germline V CDR1 and CDR2: SNHLY, FYNNEI. As DNA, the CDR3 is TGTGCCAGCACCTGGGACGCGGGAGGCGGGGGGAATGAGCAGTTCTTC. It specifies CASTWDAGGGGNEQFF. The full variable domain, in which reference TRBV2 and TRBJ2-1 provide the parts outside the CDR3, is EPEVTQTPSHQVTQMGQEVILRCVPISNHLYFYWYRQILGQKVEFLVSFYNNEISEKSEIFDDQFSVERPDGSNFTLKIRSTKLEDSAMYFCASTWDAGGGGNEQFFGPGTRLTVL.

CDR3 nucleotide sequence: TGTGCCAGCAGAAAGGGCCTACGGGCAGATACGCAGTATTTT. This gives the protein CASRKGLRADTQYF. The chain couples TRBV6-2 or TRBV6-3 to TRBJ2-3; D is ambiguous. Trimming stripped 6 bases from V and 4 bases from J, with 14 bases between. Looked up from germline, CDR1 is MNHEY and CDR2 is SVGEGT. CDR3 length: 14 residues.

V and J are TRBV3-1 and TRBJ2-1, with 13 bases matching TRBD2. V was clipped by 5 bases and J by 6 bases; unmatched bases: 19. This CDR3 region has 20 residues. Germline V gene sequence: CDR1 LGHDT, CDR2 YNNKEL (reference sequence). The CDR3 coding sequence is TGTGCCAGCAGCGGCCTGCCCTTTCAACGGACTAGCGGGAGCTTCAATGAGCAGTTCTTC. Amino acid sequence: CASSGLPFQRTSGSFNEQFF.

In this sample, this clonotype turned up a few times. The V and J genes are TRBV5-1 and TRBJ2-2; no clear D. Germline V gives CDR1 SGHRS, CDR2 YFSETQ. This CDR3 has 15 residues. The ends were cut back, 0 bases at V and 4 bases at J, with 10 bases in the middle. CDR3 nucleotide sequence: TGCGCCAGCAGCTTGGAGCAGCCCCTCACCGGGGAGCTGTTTTTT. Translating it yields CASSLEQPLTGELFF.

The chain combines TRBV7-9 with TRBJ2-2; D is ambiguous. The CDR3 length is 15 residues. Germline-derived CDR1 and CDR2 are SEHNR and FQNEAQ (reference sequence). V was pared by 2 bases and J by 6 bases, with 13 bases between. In DNA form, the CDR3 reads TGTGCCAGCAGCTTAACTTCCGTGTTTTCCGGGGAGCTGTTTTTT. Protein: CASSLTSVFSGELFF.

The chain has TRBV5-1 and TRBJ2-5, with TRBD1 identical over 12 bases. The CDR3 loop spans 16 amino acids. The ends lost 2 bases at V and 3 bases at J; junction bases unmatched: 5. From germline, CDR1 is SGHRS and CDR2 YFSETQ. The CDR3, as DNA: TGCGCCAGCAGCTTCCGGGACAGGGGGCGCAAAGAGACCCAGTACTTC. The encoded protein is CASSFRDRGRKETQYF.

The chain is built from TRBV7-6 and TRBJ2-1; 14 nucleotides match TRBD2. CDR3 length: 15 amino acids. CDR1 and CDR2 from the germline V gene are SGHVS and FNYEAQ. V gave up 6 bases and J gave up 5 bases; unmatched junction bases: 3. The CDR3 DNA reads TGTGCCAGCAGAAGACTAGCGGGAGGGGACAATGAGCAGTTCTTC. It specifies CASRRLAGGDNEQFF.

The rearrangement joins TRBV18 to TRBJ2-5; D is ambiguous. Germline CDR1 and CDR2: KGHSH and LQKENI. The ends were cut back, 3 bases at V and 5 bases at J, with 13 bases in the middle. The CDR3 is 14 amino acids. CDR3 in amino acids: CASSPQDDKETQYF. The CDR3, as DNA: TGTGCCAGCTCACCTCAGGACGACAAGGAGACCCAGTACTTC. Based on the CDR3 plus reference TRBV18 and TRBJ2-5, the full variable domain is NAGVMQNPRHLVRRRGQEARLRCSPMKGHSHVYWYRQLPEEGLKFMVYLQKENIIDESGMPKERFSAEFPKEGPSILRIQQVVRGDSAAYFCASSPQDDKETQYFGPGTRLLVL.

The chain links TRBV6-6 to TRBJ1-6; D not resolved. This CDR3 is 15 amino acids long. The V gene's germline CDR1 is MNHNY and CDR2 SVGAGI (reference sequence). V was shortened by 3 bases and J by 9 bases, with 15 bases between the two germline ends. The chain's CDR3 is CASSYFGEGASPLHF. The CDR3 DNA is TGTGCCAGCAGTTATTTTGGCGAGGGAGCTTCACCCCTCCACTTT.

The chain employs TRBV9 and TRBJ1-3; maybe TRBD1 (6 bases). The CDR3 consists of 16 residues. V was clipped by 4 bases and J by 3 bases, with 17 bases between them. The germline CDR1 and CDR2 sequences are SGDLS and YYNGEE. The CDR3 is CASSPLGGGGGNTIYF. CDR3 nucleotide sequence: TGTGCCAGCAGCCCCCTCGGAGGGGGTGGTGGAAACACCATATATTTT.

This clonotype was seen only once. The rearrangement uses TRBV10-3 and TRBJ2-4, with 7 bases identical to TRBD1. The germline V gene encodes CDR1 ENHRY and CDR2 SYGVKD. Trimming removed 11 bases from V and 3 bases from J; junction bases left unmatched: 13. This CDR3 comprises 15 residues. The DNA of the CDR3 is TGTGCCCTCCATCAGGGGGATGGAAACAAAAACATTCAGTACTTC. This translates into CALHQGDGNKNIQYF.

The chain recombines TRBV29-1 with TRBJ2-5; D is uncertain. This CDR3 region has 16 residues. The V gene's germline CDR1 is SQVTM and CDR2 ANQGSEA. Trimming pared 0 bases from V and 0 bases from J, leaving 14 bases between. The CDR3 sequence is CSVEDLGGRYQETQYF. The CDR3 DNA is TGCAGCGTTGAAGACCTGGGCGGACGGTACCAAGAGACCCAGTACTTC.

The chain is built from TRBV6-2 or TRBV6-3 and TRBJ1-5; D call uncertain. Germline V gene lookup returns CDR1 MNHEY and CDR2 SVGEGT. This CDR3 is 13 amino acids long. Trimming stripped 3 bases from V and 3 bases from J, with 6 bases between. The CDR3 loop is CASSYGINQPQHF. The CDR3 DNA reads TGTGCCAGCAGTTATGGAATCAATCAGCCCCAGCATTTT.

The rearrangement links TRBV4-2 to TRBJ1-1; weak D call: TRBD1 (5 bases). The V and J ends lost 3 bases and 8 bases respectively, with 13 bases between them. Germline V gene sequence: CDR1 LGHNA, CDR2 YNFKEQ. This CDR3 contains 13 residues. CDR3 in amino acids: CASSHAPGGEAFF. CDR3 DNA sequence: TGTGCCAGCAGCCATGCCCCTGGGGGGGAAGCTTTCTTT.

V is TRBV6-2 or TRBV6-3 and J is TRBJ1-1, with 7 bases fitting TRBD1. The germline V gene encodes CDR1 MNHEY and CDR2 SVGEGT. The V gene end was trimmed by 0 bases and the J gene end by 7 bases; junction bases not matched to a gene: 11. The CDR3 length is 16 residues. The CDR3 spells CASSYSRTGEAFEAFF. The DNA for the CDR3 is TGTGCCAGCAGTTACTCTCGGACAGGAGAGGCTTTTGAAGCTTTCTTT.

The J gene is TRBJ1-4, the V gene TRBV14; possible D gene TRBD1, 6 bases. With 4 bases removed from V and 5 bases from J, the gap between germline ends came to 11 bases. The germline CDR1 and CDR2 sequences are SGHDN and FVKESK. CDR3 size: 14 residues. The CDR3 sequence: CASSPQRGNEKLFF. As DNA, the CDR3 is TGTGCCAGCAGCCCCCAGAGGGGGAATGAAAAACTGTTTTTT. Full variable domain (missing parts from reference TRBV14 and TRBJ1-4): EAGVTQFPSHSVIEKGQTVTLRCDPISGHDNLYWYRRVMGKEIKFLLHFVKESKQDESGMPNNRFLAERTGGTYSTLKVQPAELEDSGVYFCASSPQRGNEKLFFGSGTQLSVL.

The V call is TRBV20-1, the J call TRBJ2-3, with a tentative D call TRBD2 (6 bases). CDR1 and CDR2 (germline): DFQATT, SNEGSKA (reference sequence). The CDR3 contains 15 residues. The V and J ends lost 5 bases and 4 bases respectively, with 19 bases between them. The CDR3 nucleotides are TGCAGTGCTCGCCCCTGGCGGGACGGGGCAGATACGCAGTATTTT. Amino acid sequence: CSARPWRDGADTQYF.

In this sample, this clonotype turned up a few times. The rearrangement joins TRBV9 to TRBJ2-5; D is unresolved. The last part of the DNA fits TRBJ2-7 better; the J call may be wrong. Germline lookup yields CDR1 SGDLS and CDR2 YYNGEE. The CDR3 spans 14 residues. CDR3 protein: CASSVVGDSYEQYF. The CDR3 DNA follows: TGTGCCAGCAGCGTAGTTGGTGATTCCTACGAGCAGTACTTC.

This rearrangement joins TRBV6-1 to TRBJ2-3; 7 bases are a match to TRBD1. V lost 0 bases, J lost 5 bases, and 8 bases stayed unmatched. The germline V gene has CDR1 MNHNS and CDR2 SASEGT. This CDR3 has 16 residues. This CDR3 is CASSEAEGGFIDTQYF. CDR3 sequence (DNA): TGTGCCAGCAGTGAAGCAGAAGGGGGCTTTATAGATACGCAGTATTTT.